This record concerns one T cell receptor (beta chain) sequence. Its target is not known. Amplification used 60 Vbeta primers and 13 Jbeta primers. The data were produced by immunoSEQ multiplex PCR, yet TCRdb's version contains in-frame clones alone and is incomplete. Of 150,000 to 200,000 clones detected, roughly 80% appear once; the ten largest clones hold about 3.1%. CDR1 and CDR2 (germline): LNHDA, SQIVND (reference sequence). This CDR3 contains 14 residues. V gave up 5 bases and J gave up 0 bases, with 8 bases separating them. This record belongs to a study of cytomegalovirus exposure and HLA in healthy donors. General observations from the study: Most TCR sequences were seen very rarely across donors, but some public TCRs occurred in many.

Input material: PBMCs. The clonotype was recovered from a male donor in good health and CMV-seronegative. The rearrangement links TRBV19 to TRBJ1-3; D might be TRBD1 (5 bases). The CDR3 is CASSGQGSGNTIYF. In nucleotides, the CDR3 is TGTGCCAGTAGTGGCCAGGGCTCTGGAAACACCATATATTTT.